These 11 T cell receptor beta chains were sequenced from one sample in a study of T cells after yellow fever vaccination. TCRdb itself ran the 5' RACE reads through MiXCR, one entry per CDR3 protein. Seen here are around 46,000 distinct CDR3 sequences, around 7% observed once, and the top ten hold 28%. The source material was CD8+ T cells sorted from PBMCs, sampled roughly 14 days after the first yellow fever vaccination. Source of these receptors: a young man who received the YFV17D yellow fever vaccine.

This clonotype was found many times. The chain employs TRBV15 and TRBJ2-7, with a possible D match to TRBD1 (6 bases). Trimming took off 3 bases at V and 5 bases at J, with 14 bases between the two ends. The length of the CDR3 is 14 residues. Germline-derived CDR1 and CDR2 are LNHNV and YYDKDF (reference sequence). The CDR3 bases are TGTGCCACCAGCAGGGACAGATCACTCGACGAGCAGTACTTC. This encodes CATSRDRSLDEQYF.

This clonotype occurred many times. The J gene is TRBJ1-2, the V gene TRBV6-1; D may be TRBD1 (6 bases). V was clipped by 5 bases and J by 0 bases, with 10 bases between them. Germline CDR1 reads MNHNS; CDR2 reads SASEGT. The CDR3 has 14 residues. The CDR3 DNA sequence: TGTGCCAGCAGTCGGGGGCCGTCTAACTATGGCTACACCTTC. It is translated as CASSRGPSNYGYTF.

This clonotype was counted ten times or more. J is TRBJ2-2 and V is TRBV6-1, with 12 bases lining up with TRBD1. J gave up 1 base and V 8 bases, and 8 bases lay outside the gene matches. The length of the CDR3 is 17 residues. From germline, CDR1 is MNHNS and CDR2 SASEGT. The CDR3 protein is CASGGQGAGGNTGELFF. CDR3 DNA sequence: TGTGCCAGCGGGGGACAGGGGGCTGGAGGGAACACCGGGGAGCTGTTTTTT.

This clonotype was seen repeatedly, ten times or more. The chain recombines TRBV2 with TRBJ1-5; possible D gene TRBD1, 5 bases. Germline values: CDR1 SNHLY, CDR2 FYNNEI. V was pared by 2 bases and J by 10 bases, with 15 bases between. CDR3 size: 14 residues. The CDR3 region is CASSEPGNSAPQHF. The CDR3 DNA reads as TGTGCCAGCAGTGAACCAGGGAACTCGGCTCCCCAGCATTTT.

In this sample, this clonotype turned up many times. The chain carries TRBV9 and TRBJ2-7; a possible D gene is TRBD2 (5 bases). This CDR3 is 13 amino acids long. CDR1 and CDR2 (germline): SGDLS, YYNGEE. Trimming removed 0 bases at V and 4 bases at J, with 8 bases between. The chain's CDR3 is CASSVGEKYEQYV. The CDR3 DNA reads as TGTGCCAGCAGCGTAGGGGAGAAATACGAGCAGTACGTC.

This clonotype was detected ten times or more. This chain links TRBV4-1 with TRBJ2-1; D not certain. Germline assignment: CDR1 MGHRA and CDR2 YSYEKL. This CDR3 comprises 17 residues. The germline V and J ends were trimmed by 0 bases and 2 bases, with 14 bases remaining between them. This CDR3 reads CASSQDLALAAYNEQFF. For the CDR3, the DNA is TGCGCCAGCAGCCAAGATCTGGCTCTGGCAGCCTACAATGAGCAGTTCTTC.

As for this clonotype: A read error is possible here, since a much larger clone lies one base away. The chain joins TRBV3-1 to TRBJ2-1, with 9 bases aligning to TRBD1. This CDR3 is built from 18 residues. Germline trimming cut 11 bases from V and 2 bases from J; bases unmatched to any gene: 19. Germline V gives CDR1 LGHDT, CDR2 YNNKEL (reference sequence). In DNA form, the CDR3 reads TGTGCCTGCCTAGGGGACAGGGAAGTGGGGGGTCCCTACAATGAGCAGTTCTTC. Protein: CACLGDREVGGPYNEQFF.

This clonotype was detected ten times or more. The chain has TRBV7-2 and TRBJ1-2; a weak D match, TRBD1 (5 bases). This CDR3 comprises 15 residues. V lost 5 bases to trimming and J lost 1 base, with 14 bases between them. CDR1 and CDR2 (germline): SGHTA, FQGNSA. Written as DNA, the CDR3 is TGTGCCAGCAGCCTCGGCAGGGATCTTAACTATGGCTACACCTTC. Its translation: CASSLGRDLNYGYTF.

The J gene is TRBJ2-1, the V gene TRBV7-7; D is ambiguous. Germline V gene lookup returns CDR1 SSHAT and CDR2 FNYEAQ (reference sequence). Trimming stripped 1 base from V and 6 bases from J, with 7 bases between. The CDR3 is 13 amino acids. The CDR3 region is CASSLGLVNEQFF. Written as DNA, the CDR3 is TGTGCCAGCAGCTTAGGCCTAGTCAATGAGCAGTTCTTC.

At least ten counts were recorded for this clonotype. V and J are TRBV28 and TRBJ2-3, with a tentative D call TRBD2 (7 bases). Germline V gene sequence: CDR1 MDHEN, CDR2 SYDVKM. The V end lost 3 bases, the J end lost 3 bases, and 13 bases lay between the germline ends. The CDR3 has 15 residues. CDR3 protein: CASSLGGGPTDTQYF. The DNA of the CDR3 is TGTGCCAGCAGTTTGGGGGGGGGGCCGACAGATACGCAGTATTTT.

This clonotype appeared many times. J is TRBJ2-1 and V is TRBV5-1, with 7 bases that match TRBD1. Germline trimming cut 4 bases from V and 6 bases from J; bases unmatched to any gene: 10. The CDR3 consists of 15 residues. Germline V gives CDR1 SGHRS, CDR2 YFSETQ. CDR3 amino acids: CASSPHSTGFNEQFF. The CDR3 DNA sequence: TGCGCCAGCAGCCCCCACTCGACAGGGTTCAATGAGCAGTTCTTC. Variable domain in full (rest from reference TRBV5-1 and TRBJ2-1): KAGVTQTPRYLIKTRGQQVTLSCSPISGHRSVSWYQQTPGQGLQFLFEYFSETQRNKGNFPGRFSGRQFSNSRSEMNVSTLELGDSALYLCASSPHSTGFNEQFFGPGTRLTVL.